This T cell receptor beta chain was recovered during a study of naive and memory T cell subsets. Notes on the study in general: This RNA-based method may be sensitive to activation-related transcript changes.

TCR cDNA received a 3' ligated oligonucleotide that carried a UMI. Reverse transcription used DNase-treated unsorted total RNA, aiming for about 1 to 1,100 ng. The CDR3 extends over 18 amino acids. V gave up 5 bases and J gave up 0 bases, with 20 bases separating them. The V gene's germline CDR1 is SGHTA and CDR2 FQGNSA. Amplification of ligated cDNA took four PCR rounds with SP2 and nested alpha and beta constant primers. Alpha and beta constant region primers primed reverse transcription for blood and skin samples. TCRdb re-called the 5' RACE reads through MiXCR, storing one row per CDR3 protein. The table has over 50,000 distinct CDR3 sequences, 6.5% to 8.5% seen once. This clonotype occurred a few times. The antigen is not known.

The chain recombines TRBV7-2 with TRBJ1-3, with D maybe TRBD1 (5 bases). This TCR was recovered from a female donor in good health. CDR3 sequence reads: CASSTHQWDGPSGNTIYF. The CDR3 coding sequence is TGTGCCAGCAGCACGCACCAGTGGGACGGCCCCTCTGGAAACACCATATATTTT.